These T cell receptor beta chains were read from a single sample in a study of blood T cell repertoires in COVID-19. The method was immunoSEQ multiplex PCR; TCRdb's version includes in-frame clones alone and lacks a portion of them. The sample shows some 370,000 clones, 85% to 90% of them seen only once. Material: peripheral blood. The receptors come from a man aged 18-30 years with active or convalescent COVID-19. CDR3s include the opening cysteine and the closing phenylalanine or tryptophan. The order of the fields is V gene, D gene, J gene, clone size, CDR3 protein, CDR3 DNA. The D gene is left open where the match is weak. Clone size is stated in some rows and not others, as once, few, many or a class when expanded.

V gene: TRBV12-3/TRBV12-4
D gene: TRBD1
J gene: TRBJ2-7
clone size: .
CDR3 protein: CASRGQGNEQYF
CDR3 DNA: TGTGCCAGCAGGGGACAGGGGAACGAGCAGTACTTC

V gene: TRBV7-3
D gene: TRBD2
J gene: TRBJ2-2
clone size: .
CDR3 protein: CASSLAGLAGKNTGELFF
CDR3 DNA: TGTGCCAGCAGCTTAGCCGGACTAGCGGGGAAGAACACCGGGGAGCTGTTTTTT

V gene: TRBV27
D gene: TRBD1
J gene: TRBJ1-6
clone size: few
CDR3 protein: CASSHIGQADNSPLHF
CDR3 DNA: TGTGCCAGCAGTCATATTGGACAGGCAGATAATTCACCCCTCCACTTT

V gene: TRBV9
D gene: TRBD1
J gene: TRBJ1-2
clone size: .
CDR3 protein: CASSGRGRTNYGYTF
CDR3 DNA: TGTGCCAGCAGCGGCAGGGGGCGGACTAACTATGGCTACACCTTC

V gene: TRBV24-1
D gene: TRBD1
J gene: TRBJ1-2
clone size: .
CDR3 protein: CATSEATGPNNYGYTF
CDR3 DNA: TGTGCCACCAGTGAGGCGACAGGGCCCAATAACTATGGCTACACCTTC

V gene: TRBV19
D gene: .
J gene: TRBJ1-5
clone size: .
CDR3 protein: CASSGGTTGNQPQHF
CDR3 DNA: TGTGCCAGTAGTGGAGGGACGACGGGCAATCAGCCCCAGCATTTT

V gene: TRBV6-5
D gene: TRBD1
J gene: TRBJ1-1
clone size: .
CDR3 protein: CASRTGDANTEAFF
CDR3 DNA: TGTGCCAGCAGAACAGGGGATGCGAACACTGAAGCTTTCTTT

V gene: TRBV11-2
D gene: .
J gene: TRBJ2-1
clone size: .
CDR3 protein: CASSPIRNEQFF
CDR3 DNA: TGTGCCAGCAGCCCAATCAGGAATGAGCAGTTCTTC

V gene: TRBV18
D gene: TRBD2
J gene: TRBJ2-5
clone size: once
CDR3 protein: CASSPRGGVETQYF
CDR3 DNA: TGTGCCAGCTCACCTCGGGGGGGCGTGGAGACCCAGTACTTC

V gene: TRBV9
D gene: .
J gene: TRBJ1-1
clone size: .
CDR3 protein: CASSVSSGWSTEAFF
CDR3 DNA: TGTGCCAGCAGCGTTAGTTCAGGGTGGAGCACTGAAGCTTTCTTT

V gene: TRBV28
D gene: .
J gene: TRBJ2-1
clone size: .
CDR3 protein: CASRSPGVYNEQFF
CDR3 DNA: TGTGCCAGCAGGAGTCCAGGGGTGTACAATGAGCAGTTCTTC

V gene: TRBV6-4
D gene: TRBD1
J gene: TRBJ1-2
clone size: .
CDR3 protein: CASSPTGQDYGYTF
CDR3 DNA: TGTGCCAGCAGTCCTACGGGACAGGACTATGGCTACACCTTC

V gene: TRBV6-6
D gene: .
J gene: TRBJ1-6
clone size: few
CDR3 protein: CASSSGEGGYNSPLHF
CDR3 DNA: TGTGCCAGCAGTTCCGGGGAGGGGGGCTATAATTCACCCCTCCACTTT

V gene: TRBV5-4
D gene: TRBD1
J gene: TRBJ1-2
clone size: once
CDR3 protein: CASSLADRGTYGYTF
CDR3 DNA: TGTGCCAGCAGCTTGGCCGACAGGGGGACCTATGGCTACACCTTC

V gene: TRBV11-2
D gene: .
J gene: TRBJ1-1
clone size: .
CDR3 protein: CASSLGGSRTEAFF
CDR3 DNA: TGTGCCAGCAGCTTAGGGGGCAGTCGCACTGAAGCTTTCTTT

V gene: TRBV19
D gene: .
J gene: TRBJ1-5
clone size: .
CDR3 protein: CASSISGLSNQPQHF
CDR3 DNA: TGTGCCAGTAGTATTTCCGGGTTAAGCAATCAGCCCCAGCATTTT

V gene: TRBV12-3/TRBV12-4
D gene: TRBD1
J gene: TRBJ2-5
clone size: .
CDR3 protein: CASSSTGVETQYF
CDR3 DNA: TGTGCCAGCAGTTCCACAGGGGTGGAGACCCAGTACTTC

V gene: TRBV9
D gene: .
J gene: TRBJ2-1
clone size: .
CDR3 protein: CASSVLSEANEQFF
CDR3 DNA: TGTGCCAGCAGCGTACTGTCCGAAGCTAATGAGCAGTTCTTC

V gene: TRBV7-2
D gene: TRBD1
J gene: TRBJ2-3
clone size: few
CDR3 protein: CASSLVGTGRDTQYF
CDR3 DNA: TGTGCCAGCAGCTTAGTAGGGACAGGGAGGGATACGCAGTATTTT

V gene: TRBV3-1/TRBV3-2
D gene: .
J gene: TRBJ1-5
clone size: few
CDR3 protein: CASSQAGGIQPQHF
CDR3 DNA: TGTGCCAGCAGCCAAGCCGGGGGGATCCAGCCCCAGCATTTT

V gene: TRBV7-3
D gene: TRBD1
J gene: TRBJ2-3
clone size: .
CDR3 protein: CASSPTGISTDTQYF
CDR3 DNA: TGTGCCAGCAGCCCGACAGGGATAAGCACAGATACGCAGTATTTT

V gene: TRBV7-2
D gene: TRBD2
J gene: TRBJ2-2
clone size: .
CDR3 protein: CASTQSLAGVFFDTGELFF
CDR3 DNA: TGTGCCAGCACCCAATCACTAGCGGGAGTTTTTTTCGACACCGGGGAGCTGTTTTTT

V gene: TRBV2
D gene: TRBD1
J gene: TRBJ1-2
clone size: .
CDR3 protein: CARTAGQGYGYTF
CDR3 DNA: TGTGCCAGAACGGCGGGACAGGGATATGGCTACACCTTC

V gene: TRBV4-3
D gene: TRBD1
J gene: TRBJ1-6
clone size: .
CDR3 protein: CASSQSGTGRSPLHF
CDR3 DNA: TGCGCCAGCAGCCAATCCGGGACAGGGAGGTCACCCCTCCACTTT

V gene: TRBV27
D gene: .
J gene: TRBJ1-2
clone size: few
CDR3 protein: CASSAQGGGANGYTF
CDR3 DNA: TGTGCCAGCAGTGCCCAAGGGGGGGGCGCAAATGGCTACACCTTC

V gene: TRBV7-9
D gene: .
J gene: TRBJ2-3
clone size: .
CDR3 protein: CASSLNRGITDTQYF
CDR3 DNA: TGTGCCAGCAGCTTAAACCGGGGAATCACAGATACGCAGTATTTT

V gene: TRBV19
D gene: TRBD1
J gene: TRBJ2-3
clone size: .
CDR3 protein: CASSRQGFGDTQYF
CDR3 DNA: TGTGCCAGTAGCCGACAGGGGTTCGGAGATACGCAGTATTTT

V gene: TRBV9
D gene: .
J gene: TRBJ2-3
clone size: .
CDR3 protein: CASSARSSGAQGDTQYF
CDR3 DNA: TGTGCCAGCAGCGCCCGGAGTTCGGGCGCCCAGGGAGATACGCAGTATTTT

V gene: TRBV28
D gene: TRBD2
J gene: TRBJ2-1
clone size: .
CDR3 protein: CASSRPGRMDEQFF
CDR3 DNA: TGTGCCAGCAGCAGACCCGGGAGGATGGATGAGCAGTTCTTC

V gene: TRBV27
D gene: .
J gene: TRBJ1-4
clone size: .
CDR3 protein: CASRGAGFFEKLFF
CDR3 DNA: TGTGCCAGCAGGGGGGCAGGGTTTTTTGAAAAACTGTTTTTT

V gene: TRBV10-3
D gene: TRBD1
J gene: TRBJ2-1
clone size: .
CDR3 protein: CAISTGGRTFYEQFF
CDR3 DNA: TGTGCCATCAGTACAGGGGGCCGGACCTTTTATGAGCAGTTCTTC

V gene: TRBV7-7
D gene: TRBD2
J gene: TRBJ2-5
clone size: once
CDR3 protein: CASSSLAGGQETQYF
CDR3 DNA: TGTGCTAGCAGCTCTCTGGCGGGAGGTCAAGAGACCCAGTACTTC

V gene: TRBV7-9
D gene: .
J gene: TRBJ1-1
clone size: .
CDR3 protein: CASSLGGWAEAFF
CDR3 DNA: TGTGCCAGCAGCTTAGGAGGTTGGGCTGAAGCTTTCTTT

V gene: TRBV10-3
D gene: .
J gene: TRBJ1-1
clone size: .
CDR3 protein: CAISGAGGNTEAFF
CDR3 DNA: TGTGCCATCAGTGGGGCCGGGGGGAACACTGAAGCTTTCTTT

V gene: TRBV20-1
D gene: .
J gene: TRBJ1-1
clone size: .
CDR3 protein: CSASIMNTEAFF
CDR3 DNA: TGCAGTGCTAGTATCATGAACACTGAAGCTTTCTTT

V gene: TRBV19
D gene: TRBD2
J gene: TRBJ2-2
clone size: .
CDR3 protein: CASSIEMLAGDVTGELFF
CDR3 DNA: TGTGCCAGTAGTATAGAAATGTTAGCGGGAGATGTCACCGGGGAGCTGTTTTTT

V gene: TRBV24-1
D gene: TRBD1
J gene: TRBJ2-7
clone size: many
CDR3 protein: CATSNPGGLEQYF
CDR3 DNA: TGTGCCACCAGTAACCCAGGGGGCCTGGAGCAGTACTTC

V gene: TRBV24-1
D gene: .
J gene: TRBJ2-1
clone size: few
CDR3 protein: CATSSWSSYNEQFF
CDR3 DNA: TGTGCCACCAGTAGCTGGAGCTCCTACAATGAGCAGTTCTTC

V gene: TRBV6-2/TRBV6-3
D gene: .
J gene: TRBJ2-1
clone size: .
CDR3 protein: CASSYSSSPNSYNEQFF
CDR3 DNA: TGTGCCAGCAGTTACTCGTCTAGCCCAAACTCCTACAATGAGCAGTTCTTC

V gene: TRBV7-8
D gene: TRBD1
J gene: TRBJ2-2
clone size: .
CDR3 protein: CASSYNTRDSWAGELFF
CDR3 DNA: TGTGCCAGCAGCTATAATACTCGGGACAGCTGGGCCGGGGAGCTGTTTTTT

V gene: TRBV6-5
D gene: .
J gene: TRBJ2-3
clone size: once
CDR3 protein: CASSSAGDTQYF
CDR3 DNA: TGTGCCAGCAGTTCCGCAGGAGATACGCAGTATTTT

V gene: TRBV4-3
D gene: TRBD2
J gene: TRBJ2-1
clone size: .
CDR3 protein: CASSQETSGISYNEQFF
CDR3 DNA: TGCGCCAGCAGCCAAGAGACTAGCGGGATCTCCTACAATGAGCAGTTCTTC

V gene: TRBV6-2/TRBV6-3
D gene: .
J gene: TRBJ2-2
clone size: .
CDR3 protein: CASSYSRRTNTGELFF
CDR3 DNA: TGTGCCAGCAGTTACTCGAGGCGGACGAACACCGGGGAGCTGTTTTTT